Detailed here is one TCR beta chain. The CD4+ fraction was divided into a CD45RA+ naive subset and a CD45RA-negative memory subset. Deep-level running was used for the assay. Profiled with immunoSEQ multiplex PCR; TCRdb holds only in-frame clones, not every one. The sample includes 2 million to 2.5 million clones, under 95% of them seen just once. V lost 4 bases to trimming and J lost 1 base; unmatched junction nucleotides: 15. CDR3 length equals 19 residues. Germline-derived CDR1 and CDR2 are SGDLS and YYNGEE. The data originate from a study of shared clonotypes between healthy human individuals. This receptor was identified in a man aged 18 to 29 in good health. Some clones in this sample may be carry-over from other donors' samples. The sequenced sample was naive CD4+ T cells from PBMCs. The subset is: CD45RA+ positively selected. The chain joins TRBV9 to TRBJ1-3; 9 nucleotides align to TRBD1. The CDR3 here is CASSSQPGQGPFSGNTIYF. The CDR3 DNA follows: TGTGCCAGCAGCTCCCAACCGGGACAGGGTCCCTTTTCTGGAAACACCATATATTTT.